This note documents a single T cell receptor beta chain sequence. This sample stems from a study of breast tumors, draining lymph nodes, adjacent tissues. TCRdb analysed the multiplex PCR reads with MiXCR anew, one entry per CDR3 protein. The profile shows approximately 280,000 distinct CDR3 sequences, 30% of them singletons. CDR3 length: 15 residues. Germline V gene data show CDR1 as LNHNV and CDR2 as YYDKDF (reference sequence). Trimming pared 3 bases from V and 0 bases from J, leaving 9 bases between. Axillary draining lymph nodes of breast cancer patients supplied the node samples. Sequencing was carried out using axillary lymph node tissue. The sequence came from a female donor with breast cancer. Some clones in this sample may be carry-over from other donors' samples. The chain uses TRBV15 and TRBJ1-5; D is possibly TRBD1 (5 bases). In nucleotides, the CDR3 is TGTGCCACCAGCAGCTCGGGGGATAGCAATCAGCCCCAGCATTTT. It codes for CATSSSGDSNQPQHF.